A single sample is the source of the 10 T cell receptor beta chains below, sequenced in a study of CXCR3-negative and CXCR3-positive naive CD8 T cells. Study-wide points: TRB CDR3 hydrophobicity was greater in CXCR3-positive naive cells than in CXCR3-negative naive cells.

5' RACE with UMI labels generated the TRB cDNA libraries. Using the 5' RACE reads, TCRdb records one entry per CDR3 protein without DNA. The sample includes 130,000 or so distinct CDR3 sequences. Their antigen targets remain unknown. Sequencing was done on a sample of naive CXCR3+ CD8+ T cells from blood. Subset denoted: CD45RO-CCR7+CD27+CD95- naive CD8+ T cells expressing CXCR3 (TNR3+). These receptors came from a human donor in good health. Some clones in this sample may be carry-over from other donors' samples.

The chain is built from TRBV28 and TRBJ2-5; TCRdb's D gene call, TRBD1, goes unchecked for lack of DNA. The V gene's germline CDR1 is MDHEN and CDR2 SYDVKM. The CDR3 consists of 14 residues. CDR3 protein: CASRASDSQETQYF.

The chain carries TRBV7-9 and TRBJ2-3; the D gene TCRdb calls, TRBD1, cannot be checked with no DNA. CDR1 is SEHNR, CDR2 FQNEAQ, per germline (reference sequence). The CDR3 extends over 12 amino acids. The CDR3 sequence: CASSPQEDTQYF.

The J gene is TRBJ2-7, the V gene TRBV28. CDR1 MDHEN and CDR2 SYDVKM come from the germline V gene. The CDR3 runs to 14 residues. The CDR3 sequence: CASSFNRGLYEQYF.

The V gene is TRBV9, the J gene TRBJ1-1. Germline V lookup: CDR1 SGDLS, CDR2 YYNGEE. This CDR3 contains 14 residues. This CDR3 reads CASSPSGTNTEAFF.

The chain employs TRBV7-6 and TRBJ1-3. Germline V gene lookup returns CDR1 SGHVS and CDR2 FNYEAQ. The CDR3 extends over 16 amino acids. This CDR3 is CASSLAGWGPGNTIYF.

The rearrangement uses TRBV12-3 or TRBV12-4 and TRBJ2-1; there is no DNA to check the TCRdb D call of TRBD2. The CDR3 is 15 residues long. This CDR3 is CASSIFLAGYNEQFF.

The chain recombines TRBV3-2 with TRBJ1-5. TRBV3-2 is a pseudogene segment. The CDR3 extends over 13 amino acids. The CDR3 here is CASSQDCNQPQHF.

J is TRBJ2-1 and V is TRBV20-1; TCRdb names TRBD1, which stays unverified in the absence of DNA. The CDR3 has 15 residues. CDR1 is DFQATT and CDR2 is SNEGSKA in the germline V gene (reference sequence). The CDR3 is CSAKDGASSYNEQFF.

The CDR3 sequence is CSVGQGAYEQYF. This chain uses TRBV29-1 with TRBJ2-7; the TCRdb call, TRBD1, lacks DNA for checking. In germline, CDR1 is SQVTM, CDR2 ANQGSEA. The CDR3 is made up of 12 amino acids.

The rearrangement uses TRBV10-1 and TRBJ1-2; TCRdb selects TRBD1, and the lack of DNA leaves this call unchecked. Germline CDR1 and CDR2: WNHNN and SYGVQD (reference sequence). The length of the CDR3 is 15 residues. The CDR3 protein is CASSPTVGKYYGYTF.